Presented here are 23 T cell receptor beta chains from one specimen sequenced in a study of cytomegalovirus exposure and HLA in healthy donors. 60 Vbeta and 13 Jbeta primers were used in PCR. Sequenced by immunoSEQ multiplex PCR; TCRdb stores in-frame clones only, minus some. The sample has about 130,000 clones; approximately 83% are singletons. Sequencing was done on a sample of PBMCs. The origin of the receptors is a girl aged 2 to 10 in good health and CMV-seronegative.

The gene calls are TRBV29-1 and TRBJ2-3, with a weak D call TRBD2 (6 bases). CDR1 SQVTM and CDR2 ANQGSEA come from the germline V gene. The ends were cut back, 7 bases at V and 6 bases at J, with 20 bases in the middle. The CDR3 spans 14 residues. The CDR3 loop reads CSGFTRGRRDTQYF. CDR3 sequence (DNA): TGCAGCGGCTTTACTCGGGGGAGGCGGGATACGCAGTATTTT.

The chain couples TRBV4-1 to TRBJ1-1; 7 nucleotides match TRBD1. CDR1 and CDR2 from the germline V gene are MGHRA and YSYEKL. The CDR3 totals 15 residues. The V gene end was trimmed by 3 bases and the J gene end by 7 bases; junction bases not matched to a gene: 11. The CDR3 loop is CASSQYRQGNSEAFF. In DNA, the CDR3 is TGCGCCAGCAGCCAGTACCGACAGGGAAATAGTGAAGCTTTCTTT.

This clone showed up just once. The DNA of the CDR3 is TGTGCCAGCAGCTTACCAGTTACTGAAGCTTTCTTT. It yields the protein CASSLPVTEAFF. The chain joins TRBV7-9 to TRBJ1-1, with D unresolved. The CDR3 consists of 12 residues. Germline CDR1 and CDR2: SEHNR and FQNEAQ (reference sequence). Between the trimmed V and J ends, which lost 2 bases and 5 bases, there was a span of 6 bases.

J is TRBJ1-2 and V is TRBV18; 7 nucleotides agree with TRBD1. With V trimmed by 4 bases and J by 4 bases, 6 bases remained unmatched. Per germline, CDR1 KGHSH and CDR2 LQKENI. This CDR3 region has 14 residues. The CDR3 bases are TGTGCCAGCTCACAACAGGGGACCAGCTATGGCTACACCTTC. This codes for CASSQQGTSYGYTF.

This clone was picked up a small number of times. The V and J genes are TRBV5-1 and TRBJ1-6; 9 nucleotides match TRBD1. The germline V gene encodes CDR1 SGHRS and CDR2 YFSETQ. This CDR3 region has 15 residues. V was pared by 1 base and J by 10 bases, with 6 bases of the junction left unmatched. Here the CDR3 DNA reads TGCGCCAGCAGCTTGAGTGGACAGGGGAGGTCACCCCTCCACTTT. This codes for CASSLSGQGRSPLHF.

The gene calls are TRBV5-1 and TRBJ2-7; D is perhaps TRBD2 (6 bases). V was cut by 1 base and J by 6 bases, with 17 bases left in between. Per germline, CDR1 SGHRS and CDR2 YFSETQ. The CDR3 has 15 residues. CDR3 DNA sequence: TGCGCCAGCAGCTTGAGCGGGTTGGGTGGGGGCGAGCAGTACTTC. It codes for CASSLSGLGGGEQYF.

V is TRBV9 and J is TRBJ1-2; D is unclear. Germline loops: CDR1 SGDLS, CDR2 YYNGEE. There are 13 residues in the CDR3. The V gene lost 0 bases and the J gene lost 5 bases, with 8 bases spanning the gap. CDR3 in DNA: TGTGCCAGCAGCGTAGGAACCACTTATGGCTACACCTTC. Its protein is CASSVGTTYGYTF.

About this clone itself: A junction boundary mismatches the germline segment, possibly from a read error. The V call is TRBV2, the J call TRBJ2-2, with 8 positions matching TRBD2. Germline loops: CDR1 SNHLY, CDR2 FYNNEI. CDR3 size: 15 residues. The CDR3 protein is CASSQLSGNAGELFF. The DNA of the CDR3 is TGTGCCAGCAGCCAACTTAGCGGGAACGCCGGGGAGCTGTTTTTT.

This clone was detected a few times. The chain joins TRBV7-9 to TRBJ1-3; 8 nucleotides agree with TRBD1. Unmatched junction bases numbered 10, after V lost 6 bases and J lost 0 bases. CDR1 is SEHNR and CDR2 is FQNEAQ in the germline V gene (reference sequence). CDR3 length: 17 amino acids. CDR3 region: CASRYPGQVVSGNTIYF. CDR3 bases: TGTGCCAGCAGATACCCGGGACAGGTCGTCTCTGGAAACACCATATATTTT.

J is TRBJ2-7 and V is TRBV19; TRBD2 matches at 11 bases. Germline CDR1 and CDR2: LNHDA and SQIVND (reference sequence). The CDR3 loop spans 16 amino acids. Unmatched junction bases numbered 7, after V lost 3 bases and J lost 3 bases. CDR3 DNA sequence: TGTGCCAGTAGTATGGCGGGGCTAGCGGGAGGCTACGAGCAGTACTTC. Its protein product is CASSMAGLAGGYEQYF. Full variable domain (outside the CDR3, taken from reference TRBV19 and TRBJ2-7): DGGITQSPKYLFRKEGQNVTLSCEQNLNHDAMYWYRQDPGQGLRLIYYSQIVNDFQKGDIAEGYSVSREKKESFPLTVTSAQKNPTAFYLCASSMAGLAGGYEQYFGPGTRLTVT.

This clone has more than one count but fewer than ten. This chain connects TRBV4-1 to TRBJ2-5; D may be TRBD2 (6 bases). This CDR3 spans 14 amino acids. Germline V gene sequence: CDR1 MGHRA, CDR2 YSYEKL. The ends were cut back, 3 bases at V and 5 bases at J, with 13 bases in the middle. DNA for the CDR3: TGCGCCAGCAGCCATGACACTAGCCGGGAGACCCAGTACTTC. Encoded protein: CASSHDTSRETQYF.

The V call is TRBV19, the J call TRBJ2-7; 11 nucleotides agree with TRBD2. CDR1 is LNHDA and CDR2 is SQIVND in the germline V gene (reference sequence). This CDR3 contains 14 residues. The V gene end was trimmed by 9 bases and the J gene end by 0 bases; junction bases not matched to a gene: 4. The CDR3, as DNA: TGTGCCAGCCGTCTAGCGGGGGGCTCCTACGAGCAGTACTTC. Its translation is CASRLAGGSYEQYF.

This chain uses TRBV5-1 with TRBJ1-5; TRBD1 is a possible D gene (6 bases). Germline values: CDR1 SGHRS, CDR2 YFSETQ. Trimming left V 4 bases short and J 5 bases short, with 13 bases between. CDR3 length: 14 residues. The CDR3 sequence is CASSLDRFHQPQHF. DNA of the CDR3: TGCGCCAGCAGCCTAGACAGGTTTCATCAGCCCCAGCATTTT.

V usage is TRBV27 and J usage is TRBJ1-2; 7 bases map to TRBD1. The CDR3 runs 14 residues. J lost 8 bases, V lost 1 base, and 7 bases had no gene match. The germline CDR1 and CDR2 sequences are MNHEY and SMNVEV (reference sequence). The CDR3 region is CASSLFGGDSGYTF. In nucleotides, the CDR3 is TGTGCCAGCAGTTTATTCGGAGGGGACAGCGGCTACACCTTC.

This sequence joins TRBV7-9 and TRBJ1-1; 7 bases map to TRBD1. The CDR3 contains 15 residues. The germline V gene has CDR1 SEHNR and CDR2 FQNEAQ (reference sequence). V was pared by 2 bases and J by 7 bases, with 10 bases of the junction left unmatched. The CDR3 loop is CASSLSSRGLVEAFF. In DNA, the CDR3 is TGTGCCAGCAGCTTAAGTTCGAGGGGGCTGGTTGAAGCTTTCTTT.

V is TRBV11-3 and J is TRBJ2-1; 7 positions agree with TRBD1. CDR3 length: 15 residues. The J segment lost 3 bases and the V segment lost 1 base, leaving 3 bases of the junction unmatched. Looked up from germline, CDR1 is SGHNT and CDR2 is YENEEA. Here the CDR3 DNA reads TGTGCCAGCAGCTTAGTACCAGGGGGCTACAATGAGCAGTTCTTC. This sequence encodes CASSLVPGGYNEQFF.

This chain connects TRBV25-1 to TRBJ1-1, with 7 positions matching TRBD1. V shed 6 bases, J shed 4 bases, and the junction held 8 bases outside the gene matches. Germline loops: CDR1 MGHDK, CDR2 SYGVNS. This CDR3 is 14 amino acids long. The DNA for the CDR3 is TGTGCCAGCAGGCCAACACAGGGGTTCACTGAAGCTTTCTTT. Encoded protein: CASRPTQGFTEAFF.

The chain couples TRBV12-1 to TRBJ2-1; the D segment call TRBD2 is taken from the table without a DNA check. TRBV12-1 is deemed a pseudogene. The CDR3 runs 11 residues. The CDR3 sequence: CASRSTDEQFF. In nucleotides, the CDR3 is TGTGCCAGCAGGTCGACTGATGAGCAGTTCTTC.

This clone was recorded only once. This sequence joins TRBV5-4 and TRBJ1-3; D remains unclear. CDR3 length: 14 residues. V lost 2 bases and J 0 bases, leaving 6 bases between the germline ends. CDR1 and CDR2 from the germline V gene are SGHNT and YYREEE (reference sequence). The CDR3 sequence: CASSLQSSGNTIYF. The CDR3 DNA reads as TGTGCCAGCAGCTTACAGAGCTCTGGAAACACCATATATTTT.

The sample holds one count of this clone. The rearrangement links TRBV6-5 to TRBJ1-1, with 8 nucleotides matching TRBD1. The CDR3 has 15 amino acids. Germline trimming cut 4 bases from V and 1 base from J; bases unmatched to any gene: 5. CDR1 is MNHEY and CDR2 is SVGAGI in the germline V gene. CDR3 loop: CASSSTGTGNTEAFF. CDR3 nucleotide sequence: TGTGCCAGCAGTTCTACCGGGACAGGGAACACTGAAGCTTTCTTT.

The rearrangement links TRBV7-6 to TRBJ1-6; 7 nucleotides match TRBD1. V was clipped by 6 bases and J by 12 bases; unmatched bases: 8. Germline V gives CDR1 SGHVS, CDR2 FNYEAQ. This CDR3 region has 13 residues. The CDR3: CASRSDRSKPLHF. For the CDR3, the DNA is TGTGCCAGCAGGTCGGACAGGTCAAAACCCCTCCACTTT. Looking up the rest from reference TRBV7-6 and TRBJ1-6 gives the full variable domain: GAGVSQSPRYKVTKRGQDVALRCDPISGHVSLYWYRQALGQGPEFLTYFNYEAQQDKSGLPNDRFSAERPEGSISTLTIQRTEQRDSAMYRCASRSDRSKPLHFGNGTRLTVT.

The chain links TRBV19 to TRBJ2-7; 9 positions match TRBD1. Trimming took 6 bases from V and 2 from J; bases not matched to a gene: 8. Germline CDR1 LNHDA, CDR2 SQIVND (reference sequence). CDR3 length: 15 amino acids. CDR3 in DNA: TGTGCCAGTAGGGGACAGGGATCGAGAACCTACGAGCAGTACTTC. The encoded protein is CASRGQGSRTYEQYF.

The CDR3 region is CASSWGGTVTYEQYF. CDR3 DNA: TGCGCCAGCAGCTGGGGGGGGACGGTTACCTACGAGCAGTACTTC. V gene TRBV5-1 combines with J gene TRBJ2-7; 7 bases fit TRBD2. V shed 3 bases and J 2 bases; nucleotides not matched to a gene: 8. The CDR3 is made up of 15 amino acids. The germline CDR1 and CDR2 sequences are SGHRS and YFSETQ.